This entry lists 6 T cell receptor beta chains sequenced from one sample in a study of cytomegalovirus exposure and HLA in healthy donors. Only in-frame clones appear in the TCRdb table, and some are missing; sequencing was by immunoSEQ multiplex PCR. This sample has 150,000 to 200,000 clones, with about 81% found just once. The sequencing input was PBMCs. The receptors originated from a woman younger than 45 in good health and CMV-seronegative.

CDR3 nucleotide sequence: TGTGCCAGCAGTTTTGTGGGGCAGAACTATGGCTACACCTTC. Translation gives CASSFVGQNYGYTF. V is TRBV28 and J is TRBJ1-2; D possibly corresponds to TRBD1 (5 bases). V was shortened by 3 bases and J by 2 bases, with 10 bases between the two germline ends. In germline, CDR1 is MDHEN, CDR2 SYDVKM. There are 14 residues in the CDR3.

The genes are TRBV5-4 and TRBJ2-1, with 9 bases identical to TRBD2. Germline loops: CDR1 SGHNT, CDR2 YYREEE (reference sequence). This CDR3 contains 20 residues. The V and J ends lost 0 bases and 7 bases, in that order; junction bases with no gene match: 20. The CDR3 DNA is TGTGCCAGCAGCTTGGAGGGCGGGAGGGTCCCGCCCACAGTGAGGAATGAGCAGTTCTTC. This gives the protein CASSLEGGRVPPTVRNEQFF.

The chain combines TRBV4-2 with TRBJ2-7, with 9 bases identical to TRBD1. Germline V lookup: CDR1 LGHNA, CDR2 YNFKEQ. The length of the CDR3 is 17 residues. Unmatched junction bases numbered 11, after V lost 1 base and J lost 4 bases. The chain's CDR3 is CASSQVKPGTGSYEQYF. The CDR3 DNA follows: TGTGCCAGCAGCCAAGTGAAACCCGGGACAGGGAGTTACGAGCAGTACTTC.

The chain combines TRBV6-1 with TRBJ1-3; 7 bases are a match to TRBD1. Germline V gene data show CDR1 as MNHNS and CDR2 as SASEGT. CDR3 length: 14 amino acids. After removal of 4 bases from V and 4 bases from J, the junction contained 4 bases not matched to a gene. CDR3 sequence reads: CASSALGGGNTIYF. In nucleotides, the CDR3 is TGTGCCAGCAGTGCCTTAGGGGGCGGAAACACCATATATTTT.

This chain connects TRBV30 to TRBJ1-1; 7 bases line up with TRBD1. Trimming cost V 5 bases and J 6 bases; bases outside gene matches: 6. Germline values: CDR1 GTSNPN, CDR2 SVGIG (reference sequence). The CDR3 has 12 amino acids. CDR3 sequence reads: CAWGEGAAEAFF. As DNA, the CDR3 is TGTGCCTGGGGAGAGGGGGCGGCTGAAGCTTTCTTT.

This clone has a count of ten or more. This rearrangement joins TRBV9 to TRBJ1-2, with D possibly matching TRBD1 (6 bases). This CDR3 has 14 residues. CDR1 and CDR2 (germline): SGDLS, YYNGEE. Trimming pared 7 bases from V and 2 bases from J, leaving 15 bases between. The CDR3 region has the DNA TGTGCCAGCGCCTGGGGGGGCCGAAACTATGGCTACACCTTC. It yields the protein CASAWGGRNYGYTF.